These T cell receptor beta chains were read from a single sample in a study of post-analysis software for immune sequencing data. TCRdb reprocessed the PCR reads via MiXCR and lists one record per CDR3 protein. The sample contains roughly 200,000 distinct CDR3 sequences, approximately 28% of which appear only once. Specimen: blood. The receptors originated from a girl aged 2 to 17 with multiple sclerosis. Both conserved end residues are part of each CDR3. D genes are given only for firm matches. Size is omitted from some rows. Given values are once, few, many or a class for expanded clones.

TRBV28,NA,NA,TRBJ2-7,TGTGCCAGCCGGGACACCTTCGGCGAGCAGTACTTC,CASRDTFGEQYF
TRBV7-3,many,TRBD2,TRBJ2-3,TGTGCCAGCAGCCCTTCTAGCGGGGCAGATACGCAGTATTTT,CASSPSSGADTQYF
TRBV7-8,NA,TRBD1,TRBJ2-3,TGTGCCAGCAGGATAGGGACAGGGAGGGATACGCAGTATTTT,CASRIGTGRDTQYF
TRBV11-2,few,NA,TRBJ2-5,TGTGCCAGCAGCTTAAGTAGTAGCGGCTTGGGTGAGACCCAGTACTTC,CASSLSSSGLGETQYF
TRBV11-2,few,TRBD1,TRBJ2-2,TGTGCCAGCAGCGAGGACAGGGGCCGCACCGGGGAGCTGTTTTTT,CASSEDRGRTGELFF
TRBV12-3/TRBV12-4,few,NA,TRBJ2-7,TGTGCCAGCAGTTTATGGGGTAGCGGACGATACGAGCAGTACTTC,CASSLWGSGRYEQYF
TRBV4-2,NA,NA,TRBJ1-6,TGTGCCAGCAGCCAAGTGGCGCGGGGACGGGATAATTCACCCCTCCACTTT,CASSQVARGRDNSPLHF
TRBV5-1,NA,NA,TRBJ1-1,TGCGCCAGCAGCGTGGGGGACCAGGTGTGGACGGACACTGAAGCTTTCTTT,CASSVGDQVWTDTEAFF
TRBV7-8,NA,NA,TRBJ2-3,TGTGCCAGCAGCCCCGTTGTGCTAGCCGCGGATACGCAGTATTTT,CASSPVVLAADTQYF
TRBV4-1,many,TRBD2,TRBJ2-3,TGCGCCAGCAGACAGGGACTAGCGGCAGATACGCAGTATTTT,CASRQGLAADTQYF
TRBV2,few,TRBD1,TRBJ1-5,TGTGCCAGCAGGGGACAGGGGACTAGCAATCAGCCCCAGCATTTT,CASRGQGTSNQPQHF
TRBV24-1,few,TRBD1,TRBJ2-5,TGTGCCACCAGTGGTTCCGGACAGGGTGGGGAGACCCAGTACTTC,CATSGSGQGGETQYF
TRBV12-3/TRBV12-4,many,NA,TRBJ2-5,TGTGCCAGCAGTTTTCAGGTAGCTGAGGAGACCCAGTACTTC,CASSFQVAEETQYF
TRBV5-1,many,NA,TRBJ2-5,TGCGCCAGCAGCCGCGGGACGGCGAACCAAGAGACCCAGTACTTC,CASSRGTANQETQYF
TRBV2,few,NA,TRBJ1-5,TGTGCCAGCAGGGACGTAAACAATCAGCCCCAGCATTTT,CASRDVNNQPQHF
TRBV20-1,NA,TRBD1,TRBJ2-3,TGCAGTGCTAGACCTGACAGGGGGCGCACAGATACGCAGTATTTT,CSARPDRGRTDTQYF
TRBV5-1,few,TRBD1,TRBJ2-3,TGCGCCAGCAGCTCTTCGACAGGGGGTACAGATACGCAGTATTTT,CASSSSTGGTDTQYF
TRBV5-6,many,TRBD1,TRBJ2-7,TGTGCCAGCAGCCCCGGACAGGGGGCAACCTACGAGCAGTACTTC,CASSPGQGATYEQYF
TRBV5-1,few,NA,TRBJ1-1,TGCGCCAGCAGCCGTGACAGGCCGAACACTGAAGCTTTCTTT,CASSRDRPNTEAFF
TRBV7-9,NA,NA,TRBJ2-7,TGTGCCAGCAGCTTAGAAGTATTACGGGACGGCAGCTACGAGCAGTACTTC,CASSLEVLRDGSYEQYF
TRBV15,NA,NA,TRBJ1-5,TGTGCCACCAGCAGTGGGGACTCCTCAGATTATAGCAATCAGCCCCAGCATTTT,CATSSGDSSDYSNQPQHF
TRBV12-3/TRBV12-4,few,NA,TRBJ1-5,TGTGCCAGCAGTTTGCCGGGGATTAGCAACCAGCCCCAGCATTTT,CASSLPGISNQPQHF
TRBV29-1,many,NA,TRBJ1-2,TGCAGCGTTGAAGGGTACACCGGGAGGGGATCTGGCTACACCTTC,CSVEGYTGRGSGYTF
TRBV6-2/TRBV6-3,many,TRBD2,TRBJ2-5,TGTGCCAGCAGTTTCGCGACTAGCGGACAAGAGACCCAGTACTTC,CASSFATSGQETQYF
TRBV7-9,NA,TRBD1,TRBJ1-2,TGTGCCAGCAGCTTAGACGGACAGGGGAAAAGTGGCTACACCTTC,CASSLDGQGKSGYTF
TRBV3-1,few,NA,TRBJ2-3,TGTGCCAGCAGCCAAGATGTGTCGACAGATACGCAGTATTTT,CASSQDVSTDTQYF
TRBV10-2,few,TRBD2,TRBJ2-5,TGCGCCAGCAGAATATTTAGCGGGAGGGCCGGAGGGGAGGCCCAGTACTTC,CASRIFSGRAGGEAQYF
TRBV28,NA,NA,TRBJ1-2,TGTGCCAGCAGTTCCGACGGCGGCTACACCTTC,CASSSDGGYTF
TRBV20-1,many,NA,TRBJ1-1,TGCAGTGCTAGGTACACTGAAGCTTTCTTT,CSARYTEAFF